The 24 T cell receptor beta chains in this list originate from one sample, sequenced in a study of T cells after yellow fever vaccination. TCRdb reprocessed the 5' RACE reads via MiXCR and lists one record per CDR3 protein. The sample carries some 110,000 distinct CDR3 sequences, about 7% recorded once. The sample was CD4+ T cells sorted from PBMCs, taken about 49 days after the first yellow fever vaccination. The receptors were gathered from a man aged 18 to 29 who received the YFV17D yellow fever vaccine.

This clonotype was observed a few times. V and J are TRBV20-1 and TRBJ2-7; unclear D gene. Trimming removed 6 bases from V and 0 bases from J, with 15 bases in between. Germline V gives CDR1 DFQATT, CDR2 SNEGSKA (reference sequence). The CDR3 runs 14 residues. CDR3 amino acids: CSAHVMGNSYEQYV. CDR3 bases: TGCAGTGCGCATGTGATGGGAAACTCCTACGAGCAGTACGTC.

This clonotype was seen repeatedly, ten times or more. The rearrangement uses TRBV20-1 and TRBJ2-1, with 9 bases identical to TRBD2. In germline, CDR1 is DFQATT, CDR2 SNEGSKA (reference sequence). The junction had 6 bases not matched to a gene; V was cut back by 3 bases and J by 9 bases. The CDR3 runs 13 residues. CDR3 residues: CSASPAGGPEQFF. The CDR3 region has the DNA TGCAGTGCTAGTCCAGCGGGGGGTCCTGAGCAGTTCTTC.

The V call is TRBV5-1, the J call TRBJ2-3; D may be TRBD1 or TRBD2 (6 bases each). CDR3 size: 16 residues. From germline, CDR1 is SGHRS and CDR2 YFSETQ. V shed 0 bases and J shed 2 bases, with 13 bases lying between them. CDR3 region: CASSLVGGRFTDTQYF. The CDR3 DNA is TGCGCCAGCAGCTTGGTAGGGGGGAGATTCACAGATACGCAGTATTTT.

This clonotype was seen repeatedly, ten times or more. CDR3 region: CASSLVPGENGYTF. CDR3 coding DNA: TGTGCCAGCAGCTTAGTTCCAGGGGAGAATGGCTACACCTTC. The chain couples TRBV7-2 to TRBJ1-2, with D maybe TRBD1 (6 bases). Between the trimmed V and J ends, which lost 1 base and 6 bases, there was a span of 12 bases. The CDR3 totals 14 residues. Per germline, CDR1 SGHTA and CDR2 FQGNSA. Full variable domain (missing parts from reference TRBV7-2 and TRBJ1-2): GAGVSQSPSNKVTEKGKDVELRCDPISGHTALYWYRQSLGQGLEFLIYFQGNSAPDKSGLPSDRFSAERTGGSVSTLTIQRTQQEDSAVYLCASSLVPGENGYTFGSGTRLTVV.

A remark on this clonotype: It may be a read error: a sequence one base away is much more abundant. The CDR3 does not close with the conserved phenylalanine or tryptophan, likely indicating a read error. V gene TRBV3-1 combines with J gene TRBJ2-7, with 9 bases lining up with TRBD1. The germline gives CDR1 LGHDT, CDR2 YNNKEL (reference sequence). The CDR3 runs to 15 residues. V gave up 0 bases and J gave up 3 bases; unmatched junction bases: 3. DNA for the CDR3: TGTGCCAGCAGCCAAGATCCGGGACAGGGCTACGAGCAGTACTTA. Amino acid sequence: CASSQDPGQGYEQYL.

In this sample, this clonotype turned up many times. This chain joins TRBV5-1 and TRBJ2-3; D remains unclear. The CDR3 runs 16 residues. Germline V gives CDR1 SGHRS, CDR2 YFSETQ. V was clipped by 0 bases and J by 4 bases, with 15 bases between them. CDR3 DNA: TGCGCCAGCAGCTTGGGGTGGCCCGAAGCCCCAGATACGCAGTATTTT. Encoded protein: CASSLGWPEAPDTQYF.

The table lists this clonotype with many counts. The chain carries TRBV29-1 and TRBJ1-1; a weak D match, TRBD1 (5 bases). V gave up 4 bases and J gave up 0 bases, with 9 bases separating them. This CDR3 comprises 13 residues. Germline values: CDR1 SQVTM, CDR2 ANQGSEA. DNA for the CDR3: TGCAGCGTTGTGGGGGTGGTGAACACTGAAGCTTTCTTT. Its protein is CSVVGVVNTEAFF.

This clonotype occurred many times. The CDR3 sequence: CASSPPGLAGYEQYF. The CDR3 coding sequence is TGTGCCAGCAGCCCCCCGGGACTAGCTGGCTACGAGCAGTACTTC. The gene calls are TRBV3-1 and TRBJ2-7; 9 bases match TRBD2. The CDR3 extends over 15 amino acids. From germline, CDR1 is LGHDT and CDR2 YNNKEL (reference sequence). V lost 4 bases, J lost 3 bases, and 7 bases stayed unmatched.

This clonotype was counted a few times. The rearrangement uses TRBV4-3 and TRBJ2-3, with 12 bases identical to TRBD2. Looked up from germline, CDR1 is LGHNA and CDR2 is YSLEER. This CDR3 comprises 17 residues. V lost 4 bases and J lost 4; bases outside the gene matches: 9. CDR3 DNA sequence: TGCGCCAGCAGCCCCCGACTAGCGGGGGTGGAGGCAGATACGCAGTATTTT. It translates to CASSPRLAGVEADTQYF.

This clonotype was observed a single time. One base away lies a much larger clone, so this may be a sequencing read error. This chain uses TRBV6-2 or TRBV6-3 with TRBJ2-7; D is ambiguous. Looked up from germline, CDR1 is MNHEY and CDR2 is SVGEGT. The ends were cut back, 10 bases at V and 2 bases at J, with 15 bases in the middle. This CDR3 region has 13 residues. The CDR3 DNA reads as TGTGCCATCCGGCCGGGCGGACCCTACGAGCAGTACGTC. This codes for CAIRPGGPYEQYV.

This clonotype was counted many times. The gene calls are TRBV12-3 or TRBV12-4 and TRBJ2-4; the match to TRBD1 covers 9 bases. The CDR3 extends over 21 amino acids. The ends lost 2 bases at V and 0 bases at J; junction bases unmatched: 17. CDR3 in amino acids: CASSLNWSDRGLEGAKNIQYF. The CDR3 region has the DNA TGTGCCAGCAGTTTAAATTGGTCTGACAGGGGGTTGGAAGGAGCCAAAAACATTCAGTACTTC.

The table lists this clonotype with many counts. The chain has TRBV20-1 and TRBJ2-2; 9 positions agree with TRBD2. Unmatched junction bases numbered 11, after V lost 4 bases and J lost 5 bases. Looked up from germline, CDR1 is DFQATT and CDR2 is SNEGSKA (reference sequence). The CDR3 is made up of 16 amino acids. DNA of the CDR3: TGCAGTGCTACCCAGCGGGGGGTTACGGGGACCGGGGAGCTGTTTTTT. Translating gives CSATQRGVTGTGELFF.

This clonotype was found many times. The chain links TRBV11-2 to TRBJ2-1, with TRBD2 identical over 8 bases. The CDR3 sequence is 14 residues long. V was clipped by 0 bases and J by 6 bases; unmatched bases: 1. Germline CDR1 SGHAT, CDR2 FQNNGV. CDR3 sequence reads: CASSLEGTSNEQFF. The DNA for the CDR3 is TGTGCCAGCAGCTTAGAAGGGACTAGCAATGAGCAGTTCTTC. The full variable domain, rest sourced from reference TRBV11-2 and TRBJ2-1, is EAGVAQSPRYKIIEKRQSVAFWCNPISGHATLYWYQQILGQGPKLLIQFQNNGVVDDSQLPKDRFSAERLKGVDSTLKIQPAKLEDSAVYLCASSLEGTSNEQFFGPGTRLTVL.

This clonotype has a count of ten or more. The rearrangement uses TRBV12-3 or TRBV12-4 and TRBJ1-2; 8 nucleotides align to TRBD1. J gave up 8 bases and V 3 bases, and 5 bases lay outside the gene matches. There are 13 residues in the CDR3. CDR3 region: CASSFGQGEGYTF. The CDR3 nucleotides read TGTGCCAGCAGTTTCGGACAGGGTGAAGGCTACACCTTC.

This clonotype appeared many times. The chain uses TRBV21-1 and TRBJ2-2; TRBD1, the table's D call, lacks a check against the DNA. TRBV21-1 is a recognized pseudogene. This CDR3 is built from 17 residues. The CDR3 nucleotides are TGTGCCTCAGCGGCGGGGGGGACTCCTCTCCCAGTCGGGGAGCTGTTTTTT. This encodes CASAAGGTPLPVGELFF.

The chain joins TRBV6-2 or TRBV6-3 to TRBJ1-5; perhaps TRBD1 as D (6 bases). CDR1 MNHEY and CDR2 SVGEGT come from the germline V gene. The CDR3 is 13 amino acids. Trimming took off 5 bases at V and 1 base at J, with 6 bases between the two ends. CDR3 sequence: CASSTGSNQPQHF. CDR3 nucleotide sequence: TGTGCCAGCAGTACAGGGAGCAATCAGCCCCAGCATTTT.

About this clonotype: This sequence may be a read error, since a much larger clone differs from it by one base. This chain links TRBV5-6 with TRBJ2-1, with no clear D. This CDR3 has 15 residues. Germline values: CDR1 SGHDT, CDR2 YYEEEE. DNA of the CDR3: TGTCCCAGCAGCTCGACCTTGAGCTCCTACAATGAGCAGTTCTTC. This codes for CPSSSTLSSYNEQFF.

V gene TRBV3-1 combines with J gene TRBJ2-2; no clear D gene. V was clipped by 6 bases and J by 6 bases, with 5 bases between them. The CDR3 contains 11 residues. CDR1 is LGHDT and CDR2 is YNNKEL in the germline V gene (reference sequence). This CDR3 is CASSHSGELFF. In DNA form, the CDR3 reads TGTGCCAGCAGTCACTCCGGGGAGCTGTTTTTT.

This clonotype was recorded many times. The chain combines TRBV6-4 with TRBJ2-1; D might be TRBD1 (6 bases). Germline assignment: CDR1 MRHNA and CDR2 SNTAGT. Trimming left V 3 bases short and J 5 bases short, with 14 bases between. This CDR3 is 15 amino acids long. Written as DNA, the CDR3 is TGTGCCAGCAGTGAAAAACAGGGCGAGAACAATGAGCAGTTCTTC. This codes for CASSEKQGENNEQFF.

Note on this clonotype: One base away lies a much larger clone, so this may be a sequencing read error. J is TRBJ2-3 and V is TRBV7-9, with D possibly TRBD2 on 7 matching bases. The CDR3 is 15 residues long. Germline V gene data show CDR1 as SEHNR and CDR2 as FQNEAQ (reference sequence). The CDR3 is CSSTLSGTSTDTQYF. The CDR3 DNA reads TGTTCCAGCACCCTCAGCGGGACAAGCACAGATACGCAGTATTTT.

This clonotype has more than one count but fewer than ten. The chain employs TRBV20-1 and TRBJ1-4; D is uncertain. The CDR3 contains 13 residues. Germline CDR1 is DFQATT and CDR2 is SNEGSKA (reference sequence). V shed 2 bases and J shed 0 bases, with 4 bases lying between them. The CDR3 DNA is TGCAGTGCTAGATGGGCAACTAATGAAAAACTGTTTTTT. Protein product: CSARWATNEKLFF.

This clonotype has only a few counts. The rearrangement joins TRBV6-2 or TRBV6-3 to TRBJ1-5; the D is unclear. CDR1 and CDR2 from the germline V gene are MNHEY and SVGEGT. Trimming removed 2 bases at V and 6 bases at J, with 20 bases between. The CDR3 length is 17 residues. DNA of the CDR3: TGTGCCAGCAGTTACACGCCGACCGACTTTCACGGTCAGCCCCAGCATTTT. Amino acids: CASSYTPTDFHGQPQHF.

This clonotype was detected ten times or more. The CDR3 region is CASSPRTGVLSGELFF. In nucleotides, the CDR3 is TGTGCCAGCAGTCCCCGGACAGGGGTATTGTCCGGGGAGCTGTTTTTT. The chain is built from TRBV12-3 or TRBV12-4 and TRBJ2-2; 9 bases are a match to TRBD1. This CDR3 comprises 16 residues. The trim removed 5 bases at V and 6 bases at J, leaving 10 bases unmatched.

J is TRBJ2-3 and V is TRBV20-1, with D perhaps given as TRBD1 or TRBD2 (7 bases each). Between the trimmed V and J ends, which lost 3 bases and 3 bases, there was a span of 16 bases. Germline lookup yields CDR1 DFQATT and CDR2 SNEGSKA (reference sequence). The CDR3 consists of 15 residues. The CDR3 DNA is TGCAGTGCTAGGTGGGAGGGGGCGGGGACAGATACGCAGTATTTT. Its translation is CSARWEGAGTDTQYF.